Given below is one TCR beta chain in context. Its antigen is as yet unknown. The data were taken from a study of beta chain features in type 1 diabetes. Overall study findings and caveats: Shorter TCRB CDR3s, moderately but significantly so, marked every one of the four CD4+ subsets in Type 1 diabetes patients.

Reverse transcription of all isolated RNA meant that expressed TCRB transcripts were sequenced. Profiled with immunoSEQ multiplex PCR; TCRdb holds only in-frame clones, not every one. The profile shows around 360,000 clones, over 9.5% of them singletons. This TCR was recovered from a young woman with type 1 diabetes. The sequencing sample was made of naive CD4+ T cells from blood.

The CDR3 reads CASSQDRYEQYF. CDR3 nucleotide sequence: TGCGCCAGCAGCCAAGATCGGTACGAGCAGTACTTC. The chain carries TRBV4-3 and TRBJ2-7, with D uncertain. The CDR3 contains 12 residues. Germline V lookup: CDR1 LGHNA, CDR2 YSLEER. The V end was cut by 0 bases, the J end by 4 bases, with 4 bases between.